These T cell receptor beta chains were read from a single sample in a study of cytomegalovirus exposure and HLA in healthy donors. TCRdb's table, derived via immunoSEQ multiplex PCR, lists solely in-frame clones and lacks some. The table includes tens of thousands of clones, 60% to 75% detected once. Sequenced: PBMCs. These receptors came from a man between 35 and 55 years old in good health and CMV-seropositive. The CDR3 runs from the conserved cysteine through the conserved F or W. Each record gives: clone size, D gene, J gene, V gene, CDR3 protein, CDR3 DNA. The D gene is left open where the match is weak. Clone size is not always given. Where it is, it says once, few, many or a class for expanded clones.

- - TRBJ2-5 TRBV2 CASNRVVQQTQYF TGTGCCAGCAACAGGGTAGTGCAACAGACCCAGTACTTC
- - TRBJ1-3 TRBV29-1 CSFETGSGTIYF TGCAGCTTCGAAACAGGGTCGGGCACCATATATTTT
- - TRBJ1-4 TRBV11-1 CASSPDDSNEKLFF TGTGCCAGCAGCCCGGATGACAGCAATGAAAAACTGTTTTTT
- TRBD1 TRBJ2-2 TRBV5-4 CASSWEAGGRVTGELFF TGTGCCAGCAGCTGGGAAGCAGGGGGCCGGGTAACCGGGGAGCTGTTTTTT
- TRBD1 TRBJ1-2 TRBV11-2 CASSAGTGFFGYTF TGTGCCAGCAGCGCAGGGACAGGGTTCTTTGGCTACACCTTC
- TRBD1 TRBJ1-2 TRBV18 CASSPTGAYGYTF TGTGCCAGCTCACCGACAGGGGCCTATGGCTACACCTTC
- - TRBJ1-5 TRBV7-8 CASSPGVGLNQPQHF TGTGCCAGCAGCCCCGGTGTGGGACTCAATCAGCCCCAGCATTTT
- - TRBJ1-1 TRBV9 CASSVEPQGMNTEAFF TGTGCCAGCAGCGTAGAGCCACAGGGAATGAACACTGAAGCTTTCTTT
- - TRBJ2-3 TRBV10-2 CASSDRRGSTDTQYF TGCGCCAGCAGTGATAGACGGGGTTCCACAGATACGCAGTATTTT
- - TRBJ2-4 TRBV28 CASSREGARLGKDIQYF TGTGCCAGCAGCCGGGAGGGGGCGCGGCTGGGGAAAGACATTCAGTACTTC
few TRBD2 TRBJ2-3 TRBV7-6 CASSPTSGTNTDTQYF TGTGCCAGCAGCCCGACTAGCGGGACCAACACAGATACGCAGTATTTT
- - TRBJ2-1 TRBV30 CAWSVPPIGSGSEQFF TGTGCCTGGAGTGTACCCCCAATCGGTAGCGGAAGTGAGCAGTTCTTC
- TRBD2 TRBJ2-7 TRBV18 CASSPLRAGVGDEQYF TGTGCCAGCTCACCACTAAGAGCGGGGGTAGGCGACGAGCAGTACTTC
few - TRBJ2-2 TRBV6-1 CASSQFTGEAGELFF TGTGCCAGCAGCCAATTCACAGGGGAGGCCGGGGAGCTGTTTTTT
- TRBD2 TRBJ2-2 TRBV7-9 CASSLEVAGGPTTGELFF TGTGCCAGCAGCTTAGAGGTAGCGGGGGGCCCTACAACCGGGGAGCTGTTTTTT
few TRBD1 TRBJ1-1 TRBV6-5 CASSPQTGGIGEAFF TGTGCCAGCAGTCCCCAAACAGGGGGCATTGGGGAAGCTTTCTTT
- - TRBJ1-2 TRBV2 CASSEMASKRYTF TGTGCCAGCAGTGAAATGGCCTCAAAACGCTACACCTTC
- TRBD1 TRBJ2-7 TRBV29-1 CSVGPGQGNSYEQYF TGCAGCGTTGGGCCAGGACAGGGCAACAGCTACGAGCAGTACTTC
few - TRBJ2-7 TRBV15 CATRPGVGGYEQYF TGTGCCACCAGGCCCGGGGTCGGTGGCTACGAGCAGTACTTC
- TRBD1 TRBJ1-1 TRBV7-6 CASIRGLGDTEAFF TGTGCCAGCATCAGGGGGCTGGGAGACACTGAAGCTTTCTTT
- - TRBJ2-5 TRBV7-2 CASGQGDLQETQYF TGTGCCAGCGGCCAGGGCGACTTGCAAGAGACCCAGTACTTC
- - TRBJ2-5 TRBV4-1 CASSQTGETQYF TGCGCCAGCAGCCAAACCGGGGAGACCCAGTACTTC
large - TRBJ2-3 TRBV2 CASTSTDTQYF TGTGCCAGCACCTCCACAGATACGCAGTATTTT
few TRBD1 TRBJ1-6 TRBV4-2 CASSQEGQGRAPLHF TGTGCCAGCAGCCAAGAAGGACAGGGACGGGCACCCCTCCACTTT
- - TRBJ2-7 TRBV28 CASSLFTSGDHEQYF TGTGCCAGCAGTTTATTTACTTCAGGGGACCACGAGCAGTACTTC
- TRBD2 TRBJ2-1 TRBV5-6 CASSSSGNNEQFF TGTGCCAGCAGCTCTAGCGGGAACAATGAGCAGTTCTTC
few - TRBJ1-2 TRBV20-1 CSASGQAETF TGCAGTGCTAGCGGCCAGGCTGAAACCTTC
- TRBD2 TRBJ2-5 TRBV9 CASSGTRQETQYF TGTGCCAGCAGCGGGACTAGACAAGAGACCCAGTACTTC
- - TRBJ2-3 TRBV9 CASSGGMTDTQYF TGTGCCAGCAGCGGAGGGATGACAGATACGCAGTATTTT
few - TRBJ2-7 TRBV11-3 CASSLGGHYEQYF TGTGCCAGCAGCTTAGGGGGCCACTACGAGCAGTACTTC
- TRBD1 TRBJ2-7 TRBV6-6 CASKQGDTYEQYF TGTGCCAGCAAGCAGGGGGATACCTACGAGCAGTACTTC
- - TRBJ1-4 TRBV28 CASSLSGVGGEKLFF TGTGCCAGCAGTTTATCCGGGGTGGGGGGTGAAAAACTGTTTTTT
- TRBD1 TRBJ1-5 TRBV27 CASSFQGARRQPQHF TGTGCCAGCAGTTTCCAGGGGGCTCGTCGGCAGCCCCAGCATTTT
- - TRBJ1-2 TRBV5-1 CASSWSWGENGYTF TGCGCCAGCAGCTGGTCCTGGGGAGAGAATGGCTACACCTTC
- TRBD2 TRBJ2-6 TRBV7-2 CASSSSGGSGANVLTF TGTGCCAGCAGCTCGAGCGGGGGCTCTGGGGCCAACGTCCTGACTTTC
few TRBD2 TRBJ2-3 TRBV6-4 CASSDSSGGADTQYF TGTGCCAGCAGTGACTCTAGCGGGGGGGCAGATACGCAGTATTTT
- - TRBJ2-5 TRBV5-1 CASSSLQETQYF TGCGCCAGCAGCTCCTTACAAGAGACCCAGTACTTC
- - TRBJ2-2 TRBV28 CASSPGRGNTGELFF TGTGCCAGCAGCCCCGGTCGGGGGAACACCGGGGAGCTGTTTTTT